Listed here are 23 T cell receptor delta chains from one sample, sequenced in a study of gamma-delta T cells after stem cell transplantation. TCRdb reanalysed the RT-PCR reads with CATT. The repertoire holds 800 to 1,000 delta-chain clones, with about 1.3% as singletons. Sequencing was performed on gamma-delta T cells. The receptors were sampled from a human donor. It is not recorded whose cells these are; they may come from a transplant donor.

Worth noting for this clone: TCRdb pairs this DNA with a much larger clone's protein that differs at residues 6 and 10, likely a read error; the protein shown was translated from the DNA. The V and J genes are TRDV2 and TRDJ2, with a possible D match to TRDD3 (5 bases). CDR1 and CDR2 (germline): GEAIGNYY, EKD. The CDR3 is 18 amino acids. Between the trimmed V and J ends, which lost 1 base and 0 bases, there was a span of 17 bases. CDR3 in DNA: TGTGCCTGTGACACTCCGGGGGCCACCCTCTCTTTGACAGCACAACTCTTCTTT. Translated, it gives CACDTPGATLSLTAQLFF.

The chain joins TRDV2 to TRDJ1, with 8 bases identical to TRDD3. Germline values: CDR1 GEAIGNYY, CDR2 EKD. The CDR3 contains 16 residues. V shed 0 bases, J shed 0 bases, and the junction held 5 bases outside the gene matches. The CDR3 is CACDTSLGGYTDKLIF. The CDR3 DNA is TGTGCCTGTGACACCTCACTGGGGGGTTACACCGATAAACTCATCTTT.

This clone has just a few counts. TCRdb pairs this DNA with a much larger clone's protein that differs at residue 9, likely a read error; the protein shown was translated from the DNA. The J gene is TRDJ1, the V gene TRDV2; possibly TRDD3 for D (5 bases). The germline V gene encodes CDR1 GEAIGNYY and CDR2 EKD. The CDR3 is made up of 18 amino acids. Trimming shortened V by 0 bases and J by 0 bases, and 19 bases separated the two germline ends. CDR3 in DNA: TGTGCCTGTGACACCGTAGGACTGGAGATCCCGTACACCGATAAACTCATCTTT. This sequence encodes CACDTVGLEIPYTDKLIF.

The chain links TRDV1 to TRDJ1; D might be TRDD3 (5 bases). This CDR3 has 18 amino acids. Germline V gives CDR1 TSWWSYY, CDR2 QGS. The V end lost 3 bases, the J end lost 1 base, and 21 bases lay between the germline ends. CDR3 coding DNA: TGTGCTCTTGGGGATTTCTACGTTAGGGATTCAGCCACCGATAAACTCATCTTT. Translating it yields CALGDFYVRDSATDKLIF.

This clone was picked up a small number of times. A single base is all that separates this from a far larger clone, so a read error is likely. V gene TRDV1 combines with J gene TRDJ2; TRDD3 aligns across 11 bases. The V segment lost 4 bases and the J segment 6 bases; nucleotides outside the gene matches: 22. Germline CDR1 and CDR2: TSWWSYY and QGS. CDR3 length: 21 amino acids. DNA for the CDR3: TGTGCTCTTGGGGGAAAGCTACTTGCTGGGGGATACAGGCGGAAGGCAGCACAACTCTTCTTT. Translated, it gives CALGGKLLAGGYRRKAAQLFF.

By its share, this clone is medium-sized. A far larger clone is one base from this, pointing to a likely read error. The chain employs TRDV3 and TRDJ1, with TRDD3 identical over 9 bases. CDR1 is TVYSNPD, CDR2 GDNSRS, per germline (reference sequence). CDR3 length: 15 residues. The CDR3 spells CALSPTGGLTDKLIF. The CDR3 region has the DNA TGTGCCCTTAGTCCTACTGGGGGACTTACCGATAAACTCATCTTT.

With regard to this clone: This may be a read error: a much more frequent sequence differs by one nucleotide. Other DNA sequences in the same sample also yield this CDR3. CDR3 DNA sequence: TGTGCCTGTGACCCCCTGGGGGGCTGGGGGATTCCCCTAAGGACCGATAAACTCATCTTT. Encoded protein: CACDPLGGWGIPLRTDKLIF. The rearrangement joins TRDV2 to TRDJ1; 9 bases are a match to TRDD3. CDR1 GEAIGNYY and CDR2 EKD come from the germline V gene. V trimming: 3 bases; J trimming: 2 bases; junction bases outside the gene matches: 21. CDR3 size: 20 residues.

A remark on this clone: A far bigger clonotype differs at one base, so this is likely a read error. This specimen includes other DNA sequences encoding the same CDR3. The gene calls are TRDV2 and TRDJ1; 13 bases line up with TRDD3. V was pared by 0 bases and J by 2 bases, with 11 bases of the junction left unmatched. The CDR3 has 19 amino acids. Germline lookup yields CDR1 GEAIGNYY and CDR2 EKD. The CDR3 loop is CACDTLLGDTPTGTDKLIF. DNA of the CDR3: TGTGCCTGTGACACCTTACTGGGGGATACGCCTACGGGAACCGATAAACTCATCTTT.

There are a few counts of this clone. TCRdb lists the protein of a much larger clone for this DNA, which differs at residue 3, so this is likely a read error; the protein given here is translated from the DNA itself. The chain is built from TRDV2 and TRDJ1, with 7 bases identical to TRDD3. The germline V gene has CDR1 GEAIGNYY and CDR2 EKD. The CDR3 loop spans 22 amino acids. CDR3 loop: CAYDTYWGDESDSLARFDKLIF. In nucleotides, the CDR3 is TGTGCCTATGACACGTACTGGGGTGATGAGTCGGATTCGCTAGCTCGCTTCGATAAACTCATCTTT.

This clone was observed a handful of times. A far larger clone is only one base removed, so a read error is likely. Within the sample, other DNA sequences also encode this same CDR3. This chain uses TRDV2 with TRDJ1; 8 positions agree with TRDD3. The germline gives CDR1 GEAIGNYY, CDR2 EKD. The CDR3 is made up of 14 amino acids. The CDR3: CACDPWGNTDKLIF. The CDR3 DNA is TGTGCCTGTGACCCCTGGGGGAACACCGACAAACTCATCTTT.

The CDR3 loop is CACDTVSLGDTGPTDKLIF. CDR3 sequence (DNA): TGTGCCTGTGACACCGTTAGCCTGGGGGATACCGGACCCACCGATAAACTCATCTTT. This chain joins TRDV2 and TRDJ1, with TRDD3 matching over 11 bases. CDR1 is GEAIGNYY and CDR2 is EKD in the germline V gene. V shed 0 bases and J 1 base; nucleotides not matched to a gene: 12. This CDR3 is built from 19 residues.

This clone was seen repeatedly, ten times or more. A read error likely explains this, since a far larger clone differs by one base. The rearrangement links TRDV2 to TRDJ1; possibly TRDD3 for D (6 bases). Per germline, CDR1 GEAIGNYY and CDR2 EKD. This CDR3 spans 17 amino acids. The CDR3 reads CACDTVVRGSSTNKLIF. The CDR3 bases are TGTGCCTGTGACACCGTCGTTAGGGGATCCAGCACCAATAAACTCATCTTT.

By its share, this clone is medium-sized. This CDR3 is also generated by other DNA sequences in the sample. The rearrangement joins TRDV2 to TRDJ1; 11 bases align to TRDD3. The CDR3 runs to 18 residues. Germline V gives CDR1 GEAIGNYY, CDR2 EKD. Trimming removed 1 base from V and 6 bases from J; junction bases left unmatched: 15. CDR3 amino acids: CACDTVGLPAGGYNKLIF. The CDR3 DNA reads as TGTGCCTGTGACACTGTGGGCCTTCCTGCTGGGGGATACAATAAACTCATCTTT.

This clone was recorded a few times. TCRdb lists the protein of a much larger clone for this DNA, which differs at residue 3, so this is likely a read error; the protein given here is translated from the DNA itself. The rearrangement links TRDV2 to TRDJ1; 8 bases agree with TRDD3. Germline V gene data show CDR1 as GEAIGNYY and CDR2 as EKD. The CDR3 sequence is 15 residues long. In DNA form, the CDR3 reads TGTGCCTGGGACAAACTGGGGGGTTACACCGATAAACTCATCTTT. Its protein product is CAWDKLGGYTDKLIF.

This clone was found a few times. This sequence is one base from a far larger clone and is likely a read error. The same CDR3 arises from other DNA sequences in this sample as well. The V call is TRDV2, the J call TRDJ1, with 8 positions matching TRDD3. Germline loops: CDR1 GEAIGNYY, CDR2 EKD. J was trimmed by 0 bases and V by 3 bases; bases with no gene match: 8. This CDR3 has 16 amino acids. The CDR3 region is CACDVLGGKDTDKLIF. The DNA for the CDR3 is TGTGCCTGTGACGTACTGGGGGGTAAGGACACCGATAAACTCATCTTT.

This clone was observed a few times. A far larger clone is one base from this, pointing to a likely read error. The V gene is TRDV2, the J gene TRDJ1, with 7 bases matching TRDD3. The V and J ends lost 7 bases and 4 bases, in that order; junction bases with no gene match: 11. The germline gives CDR1 GEAIGNYY, CDR2 EKD. The CDR3 has 14 residues. This CDR3 reads CACDVLGSLDKLIF. The CDR3 DNA reads TGTGCCTGCGACGTACTGGGGTCCCTCGATAAACTCATCTTT.

By share, this clone ranks as medium-sized. Only one base separates this from a far larger clonotype, so it likely reflects a read error. The rearrangement joins TRDV2 to TRDJ1, with TRDD3 identical over 11 bases. In germline, CDR1 is GEAIGNYY, CDR2 EKD. The CDR3 sequence is 17 residues long. The junction had 5 bases not matched to a gene; V was cut back by 0 bases and J by 0 bases. The CDR3 reads CACDTVGDTTHTDKLIF. The CDR3 coding sequence is TGTGCCTGTGACACCGTGGGGGATACGACCCACACCGATAAACTCATCTTT.

Only a few counts were recorded for this clone. A far larger clone is off by one base, so a read error is likely. This chain joins TRDV2 and TRDJ1, with 8 bases aligning to TRDD3. The CDR3 length is 22 residues. The germline gives CDR1 GEAIGNYY, CDR2 EKD. DNA for the CDR3: TGTGCCTGTGACACCTTGCCTACCCCACTTACTGGGGGGCATCCTTACACCGATAAACTCACCTTT. This sequence encodes CACDTLPTPLTGGHPYTDKLTF.

By share, this clone ranks as medium-sized (0.01 to 0.1%). A far larger clone is just one base off, so this is likely a read error. This specimen includes other DNA sequences encoding the same CDR3. The chain joins TRDV3 to TRDJ1, with 8 nucleotides matching TRDD3. This CDR3 region has 15 residues. Trimming took 0 bases from V and 2 from J; bases not matched to a gene: 8. Germline CDR1 TVYSNPD, CDR2 GDNSRS (reference sequence). CDR3 in amino acids: CAFSPTGGLTDKLIF. The DNA for the CDR3 is TGTGCCTTTAGTCCTACTGGGGGGCTTACCGATAAACTCATCTTT.

Worth noting for this clone: The mismatch at residue 14 between this DNA's translation and the TCRdb protein of a much larger clone likely reflects a read error; the protein shown is translated from the DNA. The CDR3 is CACDTLLGDTPTGIDKLIF. Here the CDR3 DNA reads TGTGCCTGTGACACCTTACTGGGGGATACGCCTACGGGCATCGATAAACTCATCTTT. The chain joins TRDV2 to TRDJ1; the match to TRDD3 covers 13 bases. CDR1 and CDR2 from the germline V gene are GEAIGNYY and EKD. The CDR3 covers 19 residues. The ends lost 0 bases at V and 4 bases at J; junction bases unmatched: 13.

The chain combines TRDV2 with TRDJ1, with 7 bases that match TRDD3. The V gene end was trimmed by 0 bases and the J gene end by 0 bases; junction bases not matched to a gene: 3. Germline CDR1 reads GEAIGNYY; CDR2 reads EKD. The CDR3 loop spans 15 amino acids. CDR3 region: CACDTLGGYTDKLIF. CDR3 nucleotides: TGTGCCTGTGACACCCTGGGGGGTTACACCGATAAACTCATCTTT.

Sample share makes this clone medium-sized. A single base separates this from a much larger clone, so it may be a read error. The sample holds other DNA sequences that translate to the same CDR3. The J gene is TRDJ3, the V gene TRDV2, with 9 bases identical to TRDD3. This CDR3 spans 20 amino acids. CDR1 GEAIGNYY and CDR2 EKD come from the germline V gene. After removal of 2 bases from V and 0 bases from J, the junction contained 10 bases not matched to a gene. The CDR3 DNA follows: TGTGCCTGTGACATCGTACTGGGGGACTCCTACTCCTGGGACACCCGACAGATGTTTTTC. Translated, it gives CACDIVLGDSYSWDTRQMFF.

The chain combines TRDV2 with TRDJ1; 11 nucleotides line up with TRDD3. This CDR3 comprises 17 residues. The J segment lost 0 bases and the V segment lost 3 bases, leaving 8 bases of the junction unmatched. In germline, CDR1 is GEAIGNYY, CDR2 EKD. CDR3 protein: CACDSMGDTTHTDKLIF. CDR3 bases: TGTGCCTGTGACTCTATGGGGGATACGACCCACACCGATAAACTCATCTTT.